The 15 T cell receptor beta chains below were found in one sample sequenced in a study of T cell repertoires in cytomegalovirus infection. No antigen has been assigned to these receptors. MiXCR, applied by TCRdb to the reads, yields one record per CDR3 protein. The sample includes 800,000 to 950,000 distinct CDR3 sequences, 30% to 35% of them seen just once. The input for sequencing was cultured CD8+ T cells from PBMCs, taken from culture after CMV antigen stimulation. The receptors were gathered from a human donor in good health (CMV status not recorded). Some clones in this sample may be carry-over from other donors' samples.

The V and J genes are TRBV7-9 and TRBJ2-1; D is unclear. Trimming left V 11 bases short and J 6 bases short, with 14 bases between. CDR3 length: 12 residues. Germline values: CDR1 SEHNR, CDR2 FQNEAQ (reference sequence). The CDR3 DNA reads TGTGCCGGGGTTCTGGTCGGCAATGAGCAGTTCTTC. Translating gives CAGVLVGNEQFF.

The sample holds many counts of this clonotype. The V and J genes are TRBV28 and TRBJ2-4; 11 bases line up with TRBD2. From germline, CDR1 is MDHEN and CDR2 SYDVKM. Losses at the gene ends were 2 bases for V and 1 base for J; bases not matched to a gene: 10. The length of the CDR3 is 19 residues. The CDR3 coding sequence is TGTGCCAGCAGTTTAAGACTAGCGGGAACCTCTCTCGCCAAAAACATTCAGTACTTC. Its protein product is CASSLRLAGTSLAKNIQYF. Using reference TRBV28 and TRBJ2-4 for the parts outside the CDR3, the full variable domain is DVKVTQSSRYLVKRTGEKVFLECVQDMDHENMFWYRQDPGLGLRLIYFSYDVKMKEKGDIPEGYSVSREKKERFSLILESASTNQTSMYLCASSLRLAGTSLAKNIQYFGAGTRLSVL.

The chain has TRBV24-1 and TRBJ2-3; D is possibly TRBD2 (5 bases). Germline lookup yields CDR1 KGHDR and CDR2 SFDVKD. The CDR3 has 16 amino acids. The V and J ends lost 3 bases and 2 bases respectively, with 14 bases between them. The CDR3 DNA follows: TGTGCCACCAGTGATCGTCTAGGAGGACTCACAGATACGCAGTATTTT. Translated, it gives CATSDRLGGLTDTQYF.

This clonotype was observed many times. V is TRBV12-3 or TRBV12-4 and J is TRBJ1-2; TRBD1 agrees at 7 bases. The CDR3 has 14 amino acids. Trimming at V came to 5 bases and at J to 4 bases, leaving 7 bases not matched to a gene. The DNA of the CDR3 is TGTGCCAGCAGTGCGACCGGGACAGTCTATGGCTACACCTTC. It is translated as CASSATGTVYGYTF.

This clonotype was recorded a few times. The chain employs TRBV7-6 and TRBJ2-5; 9 positions match TRBD2. The CDR3 length is 17 residues. Germline assignment: CDR1 SGHVS and CDR2 FNYEAQ. Losses at the gene ends were 1 base for V and 2 bases for J; bases not matched to a gene: 8. The CDR3 nucleotides are TGTGCCAGCAGCTTAGTTTATCTAGCGGGGAGACAAGAGACCCAGTACTTC. Its protein product is CASSLVYLAGRQETQYF. The variable domain in full, completed from reference TRBV7-6 and TRBJ2-5, reads GAGVSQSPRYKVTKRGQDVALRCDPISGHVSLYWYRQALGQGPEFLTYFNYEAQQDKSGLPNDRFSAERPEGSISTLTIQRTEQRDSAMYRCASSLVYLAGRQETQYFGPGTRLLVL.

This clonotype was picked up a small number of times. This chain joins TRBV15 and TRBJ1-5; D unclear. Germline CDR1 is LNHNV and CDR2 is YYDKDF (reference sequence). V was clipped by 1 base and J by 0 bases, with 4 bases between them. The CDR3 spans 14 residues. For the CDR3, the DNA is TGTGCCACCAGCAGAGGAGATAGCAATCAGCCCCAGCATTTT. Its protein product is CATSRGDSNQPQHF.

The chain carries TRBV7-9 and TRBJ1-2; 7 positions agree with TRBD1. The ends lost 5 bases at V and 7 bases at J; junction bases unmatched: 4. The CDR3 extends over 12 amino acids. Per the germline V gene, CDR1 is SEHNR and CDR2 is FQNEAQ (reference sequence). CDR3 region: CASSQGGAGYTF. The DNA for the CDR3 is TGTGCCAGCAGCCAGGGGGGCGCTGGCTACACCTTC.

J is TRBJ2-1 and V is TRBV6-5; 10 positions match TRBD2. V lost 5 bases and J lost 8; bases outside the gene matches: 12. CDR3 length: 16 amino acids. CDR1 and CDR2 (germline): MNHEY, SVGAGI. The CDR3 nucleotides are TGTGCCAGCAGTACCTCGCCGGGACTAGCGTGGGATGAGCAGTTCTTC. It yields the protein CASSTSPGLAWDEQFF.

This clonotype showed up many times. The chain is built from TRBV7-6 and TRBJ1-1; possibly TRBD1 for D (6 bases). Germline loops: CDR1 SGHVS, CDR2 FNYEAQ. V was pared by 7 bases and J by 1 base, with 19 bases between. The CDR3 runs 16 residues. CDR3 loop: CASTPGGPSRNTEAFF. The CDR3 DNA follows: TGTGCCAGCACCCCTGGGGGGCCGTCCAGGAACACTGAAGCTTTCTTT.

This sequence joins TRBV3-1 and TRBJ2-2, with a tentative D call TRBD2 (5 bases). Trimming removed 0 bases at V and 9 bases at J, with 8 bases between. The CDR3 is made up of 13 amino acids. Looked up from germline, CDR1 is LGHDT and CDR2 is YNNKEL (reference sequence). Written as DNA, the CDR3 is TGTGCCAGCAGCCAAGATAGAGGGCGGGAGCTGTTTTTT. Its translation is CASSQDRGRELFF.

As for this clonotype: A junction boundary mismatches the germline segment, possibly from a read error. This sequence joins TRBV28 and TRBJ2-7; TRBD1 aligns across 7 bases. The CDR3 length is 14 residues. Germline values: CDR1 MDHEN, CDR2 SYDVKM. Here the CDR3 reads CASSLWGQPYEQYF. The CDR3 DNA reads TGTGCCAGCAGCTTATGGGGACAGCCCTACGAGCAGTACTTC.

This chain joins TRBV6-1 and TRBJ1-6; 11 nucleotides match TRBD1. The CDR3 has 17 residues. CDR1 and CDR2 (germline): MNHNS, SASEGT. V shed 6 bases and J 4 bases; nucleotides not matched to a gene: 8. CDR3 nucleotides: TGTGCCAGCAGGACTCGGGACAGGGGGGATTATAATTCACCCCTCCACTTT. Translation gives CASRTRDRGDYNSPLHF.

The rearrangement joins TRBV20-1 to TRBJ1-2; D not certain. The V end lost 6 bases, the J end lost 8 bases, and 13 bases lay between the germline ends. The V gene's germline CDR1 is DFQATT and CDR2 SNEGSKA (reference sequence). This CDR3 is 11 amino acids long. DNA of the CDR3: TGCAGTGCCCTAGACTTTAAGGGCTACACCTTC. Protein product: CSALDFKGYTF.

The gene calls are TRBV6-2 or TRBV6-3 and TRBJ1-2; D gene ambiguous. CDR1 is MNHEY and CDR2 is SVGEGT in the germline V gene. The CDR3 is made up of 14 amino acids. Trimming removed 2 bases at V and 6 bases at J, with 13 bases between. The CDR3 spells CASSYTEQSHGYTF. DNA for the CDR3: TGTGCCAGCAGTTACACAGAGCAGTCTCATGGCTACACCTTC.

This sequence joins TRBV12-3 or TRBV12-4 and TRBJ1-5, with 11 bases that match TRBD1. The CDR3 contains 17 residues. The J segment lost 5 bases and the V segment lost 5 bases, leaving 11 bases of the junction unmatched. CDR3 region: CASSPFPGQGGHQPQHF. CDR3 bases: TGTGCCAGCAGTCCATTCCCGGGACAGGGGGGCCATCAGCCCCAGCATTTT.